A selection of T cell receptor beta chains follows, all from one sample in a study of T cell changes during pregnancy in multiple sclerosis. Clones were sequenced by immunoSEQ multiplex PCR, and TCRdb holds only the in-frame ones, with some missing. Here the sample spans 85,000 to 100,000 clones, approximately 93% being singletons. The input for sequencing was peripheral blood, taken after pregnancy. The receptors here all came from a female donor with multiple sclerosis, enrolled in a pregnancy study. The CDR3 runs from the conserved cysteine through the conserved F or W. A D gene is named only where the DNA matches it firmly. Some rows mark clone size as missing; the rest say once, few, many or name a class of expanded clone.

v_call: TRBV29-1
cdr3_length: 11
d_call: .
clone_size: .
j_call: TRBJ1-2
cdr3_aa: CSVNLNYGYTF
cdr3_nt: TGCAGCGTTAACTTGAACTATGGCTACACCTTC

v_call: TRBV5-6
cdr3_length: 16
d_call: .
clone_size: .
j_call: TRBJ1-2
cdr3_aa: CASSLQGLNTNYGYTF
cdr3_nt: TGTGCCAGCAGCTTACAGGGTCTGAATACGAACTATGGCTACACCTTC

v_call: TRBV19
cdr3_length: 15
d_call: TRBD2
clone_size: .
j_call: TRBJ2-1
cdr3_aa: CASKSLAGGNNEQFF
cdr3_nt: TGTGCCAGTAAGTCCCTAGCGGGAGGGAACAATGAGCAGTTCTTC

v_call: TRBV28
cdr3_length: 14
d_call: .
clone_size: few
j_call: TRBJ1-3
cdr3_aa: CASSLNRQGNTIYF
cdr3_nt: TGTGCCAGCAGTTTAAACCGACAGGGAAACACCATATATTTT

v_call: TRBV28
cdr3_length: 16
d_call: TRBD1
clone_size: .
j_call: TRBJ1-1
cdr3_aa: CASSLFRTGGNTEAFF
cdr3_nt: TGTGCCAGCAGTTTATTCCGGACAGGGGGGAACACTGAAGCTTTCTTT

v_call: TRBV5-4
cdr3_length: 15
d_call: TRBD1
clone_size: .
j_call: TRBJ2-7
cdr3_aa: CASGGWGTGGSEQYF
cdr3_nt: TGTGCCAGCGGGGGGTGGGGGACAGGGGGATCCGAGCAGTACTTC

v_call: TRBV7-2
cdr3_length: 14
d_call: .
clone_size: once
j_call: TRBJ1-2
cdr3_aa: CASSLGTWGDGYTF
cdr3_nt: TGTGCCAGCAGCTTAGGCACGTGGGGGGATGGCTACACCTTC

v_call: TRBV6-9
cdr3_length: 14
d_call: .
clone_size: .
j_call: TRBJ2-5
cdr3_aa: CASSRRWGEETQYF
cdr3_nt: TGTGCCAGCAGTCGTAGGTGGGGAGAAGAGACCCAGTACTTC

v_call: TRBV29-1
cdr3_length: 11
d_call: .
clone_size: .
j_call: TRBJ1-5
cdr3_aa: CSVEDREAQHF
cdr3_nt: TGCAGCGTTGAAGATCGGGAGGCCCAGCATTTT

v_call: TRBV30
cdr3_length: 11
d_call: .
clone_size: .
j_call: TRBJ1-2
cdr3_aa: CAWDRDYGYTF
cdr3_nt: TGTGCCTGGGACCGGGACTATGGCTACACCTTC

v_call: TRBV5-1
cdr3_length: 18
d_call: TRBD1
clone_size: .
j_call: TRBJ1-2
cdr3_aa: CASSLDGRGTGAIYGYTF
cdr3_nt: TGCGCCAGCAGCTTGGATGGAAGGGGGACAGGGGCCATCTATGGCTACACCTTC

v_call: TRBV7-2
cdr3_length: 13
d_call: TRBD1
clone_size: .
j_call: TRBJ1-5
cdr3_aa: CASSFDRVQPQHF
cdr3_nt: TGTGCCAGCAGCTTCGACAGGGTTCAGCCCCAGCATTTT

v_call: TRBV4-1
cdr3_length: 14
d_call: .
clone_size: .
j_call: TRBJ2-1
cdr3_aa: CASSQAGGANEQFF
cdr3_nt: TGCGCCAGCAGCCAAGCCGGGGGAGCCAATGAGCAGTTCTTC

v_call: TRBV9
cdr3_length: 15
d_call: .
clone_size: .
j_call: TRBJ2-1
cdr3_aa: CASTRGSSSYNEQFF
cdr3_nt: TGTGCCAGCACCCGAGGGTCGAGCTCCTACAATGAGCAGTTCTTC

v_call: TRBV4-2
cdr3_length: 14
d_call: TRBD1
clone_size: .
j_call: TRBJ1-1
cdr3_aa: CASSQVQGGTEAFF
cdr3_nt: TGTGCCAGCAGCCAAGTACAGGGGGGGACTGAAGCTTTCTTT

v_call: TRBV5-6
cdr3_length: 14
d_call: .
clone_size: .
j_call: TRBJ1-2
cdr3_aa: CASSLRGSVYGYTF
cdr3_nt: TGTGCCAGCAGCTTGCGGGGGTCGGTCTATGGCTACACCTTC

v_call: TRBV9
cdr3_length: 16
d_call: .
clone_size: .
j_call: TRBJ2-6
cdr3_aa: CASSDRGGTGANVLTF
cdr3_nt: TGTGCCAGCAGCGATAGGGGGGGGACGGGGGCCAACGTCCTGACTTTC

v_call: TRBV7-8
cdr3_length: 14
d_call: TRBD1
clone_size: .
j_call: TRBJ2-7
cdr3_aa: CASSLAGQTYEQYF
cdr3_nt: TGTGCCAGCAGCTTAGCGGGACAGACCTACGAGCAGTACTTC

v_call: TRBV2
cdr3_length: 11
d_call: .
clone_size: .
j_call: TRBJ2-5
cdr3_aa: CASSTEETQYF
cdr3_nt: TGTGCCAGCAGCACAGAGGAGACCCAGTACTTC

v_call: TRBV2
cdr3_length: 13
d_call: TRBD1
clone_size: once
j_call: TRBJ1-2
cdr3_aa: CASPTGGADGYTF
cdr3_nt: TGTGCCAGCCCCACAGGGGGCGCAGATGGCTACACCTTC

v_call: TRBV19
cdr3_length: 15
d_call: .
clone_size: .
j_call: TRBJ2-6
cdr3_aa: CASSIRFSGANVLTF
cdr3_nt: TGTGCCAGTAGTATCCGGTTCTCTGGGGCCAACGTCCTGACTTTC

v_call: TRBV28
cdr3_length: 14
d_call: .
clone_size: .
j_call: TRBJ2-1
cdr3_aa: CASSFSPGYNEQFF
cdr3_nt: TGTGCCAGCAGTTTCTCCCCGGGTTACAATGAGCAGTTCTTC

v_call: TRBV30
cdr3_length: 12
d_call: .
clone_size: .
j_call: TRBJ2-2
cdr3_aa: CAFTGLAGELFF
cdr3_nt: TGTGCCTTCACAGGTTTAGCCGGGGAGCTGTTTTTT

v_call: TRBV5-5
cdr3_length: 14
d_call: .
clone_size: .
j_call: TRBJ1-2
cdr3_aa: CASSAYPGSGGYTF
cdr3_nt: TGTGCCAGCAGCGCGTACCCGGGTTCGGGAGGCTACACCTTC

v_call: TRBV5-1
cdr3_length: 16
d_call: TRBD2
clone_size: .
j_call: TRBJ2-5
cdr3_aa: CASSLGERDYQETQYF
cdr3_nt: TGCGCCAGCAGCTTGGGGGAGCGGGACTACCAAGAGACCCAGTACTTC

v_call: TRBV19
cdr3_length: 14
d_call: TRBD1
clone_size: .
j_call: TRBJ1-1
cdr3_aa: CASSILRGRTEAFF
cdr3_nt: TGTGCCAGTAGTATACTCAGGGGGCGAACTGAAGCTTTCTTT

v_call: TRBV6-1
cdr3_length: 14
d_call: TRBD1
clone_size: .
j_call: TRBJ2-7
cdr3_aa: CASSYDRGPYEQYF
cdr3_nt: TGTGCCAGCAGCTACGACAGGGGGCCCTACGAGCAGTACTTC

v_call: TRBV28
cdr3_length: 13
d_call: TRBD1
clone_size: .
j_call: TRBJ1-2
cdr3_aa: CASSLEGGIGYTF
cdr3_nt: TGTGCCAGCAGTTTAGAAGGGGGCATCGGCTACACCTTC

v_call: TRBV4-1
cdr3_length: 15
d_call: .
clone_size: .
j_call: TRBJ1-2
cdr3_aa: CASSQSPGVGYGYTF
cdr3_nt: TGCGCCAGCAGCCAATCCCCCGGGGTCGGCTATGGCTACACCTTC

v_call: TRBV29-1
cdr3_length: 12
d_call: .
clone_size: .
j_call: TRBJ2-2
cdr3_aa: CSADGGTGELFF
cdr3_nt: TGCAGCGCCGACGGCGGCACCGGGGAGCTGTTTTTT

v_call: TRBV6-1
cdr3_length: 15
d_call: TRBD2
clone_size: .
j_call: TRBJ2-7
cdr3_aa: CASSETLLAGYEQYF
cdr3_nt: TGTGCCAGCAGTGAAACTTTACTAGCGGGCTACGAGCAGTACTTC

v_call: TRBV6-1
cdr3_length: 16
d_call: .
clone_size: .
j_call: TRBJ2-3
cdr3_aa: CASSESTLTSTDTQYF
cdr3_nt: TGTGCCAGCAGTGAATCTACTTTGACTAGCACAGATACGCAGTATTTT

v_call: TRBV5-1
cdr3_length: 18
d_call: TRBD2
clone_size: .
j_call: TRBJ2-3
cdr3_aa: CASSTPSGRASSTDTQYF
cdr3_nt: TGCGCCAGCAGCACTCCTAGCGGGAGGGCCTCTAGCACAGATACGCAGTATTTT

v_call: TRBV19
cdr3_length: 15
d_call: TRBD2
clone_size: .
j_call: TRBJ2-1
cdr3_aa: CASSTMTSGRDEQFF
cdr3_nt: TGTGCCAGTAGTACTATGACTAGCGGGAGGGATGAGCAGTTCTTC

v_call: TRBV6-5
cdr3_length: 14
d_call: .
clone_size: .
j_call: TRBJ1-1
cdr3_aa: CASSPGTVGSEAFF
cdr3_nt: TGTGCCAGCAGCCCAGGGACTGTTGGGAGTGAAGCTTTCTTT